This T cell receptor beta chain appears in the sequencing data of a study of cytomegalovirus exposure and HLA in healthy donors. Study-wide findings and caveats: Clonal expansion was found to be greater in HLA-associated TCR beta chains than in equally common others in a later analysis. Earlier findings revealed that most TCR beta V segments proved productive either about 87% or about 30% of the time. Later analysis identified a missense DCLRE1C variant that was linked to TCR beta V- and J-gene trimming.

The CDR3 consists of 20 residues. V dropped 4 bases and J dropped 0; count of bases not matched to a gene: 11. Germline CDR1 MGHRA, CDR2 YSYEKL. A word on this clone: Its antigen is unknown.

When sampled, the donors appeared nominally healthy, though they likely had unrecorded immune exposures. Primers included in the PCR were 60 Vbeta and 13 Jbeta primers. Produced via immunoSEQ multiplex PCR; TCRdb's table is partial and in-frame only. The sample has 110,000 to 150,000 clones; roughly 72% are singletons. The chain links TRBV4-1 to TRBJ2-1; TRBD2 aligns across 14 bases. This clonotype originated in a man in his forties in good health and CMV-seronegative. The sample comprised PBMCs. CDR3 residues: CASSPTRLAGGTSSYNEQFF. The CDR3 DNA reads as TGCGCCAGCAGCCCCACCCGACTAGCGGGGGGGACTTCCTCCTACAATGAGCAGTTCTTC.